The following is a TCR beta chain sequence with its context. This sample is drawn from a study of blood T cell repertoires in COVID-19. Study background: Some COVID-19 samples were acute and others convalescent; all came from the United States, Italy and Spain. From T cells, B-cell-depleted T cells, or PBMCs came the material, which was cDNA or gDNA.

The CDR3 loop spans 17 amino acids. Germline CDR1 is SGHRS and CDR2 is YFSETQ. Trimming took 4 bases from V and 7 from J; bases not matched to a gene: 16. Study processing details: Amplification with reference gene primers provided the estimates of nucleated cell counts. The method was immunoSEQ multiplex PCR; TCRdb's version includes in-frame clones alone and lacks a portion of them. That table furnishes V, J and clone size, whereas the DNA furnished D and trimming. Of some 220,000 clones listed, 80% are singletons. The source of this sequence is a woman between 65 and 79 years old with acute or convalescent COVID-19. Sequencing was done on a sample of peripheral blood. The rearrangement uses TRBV5-1 and TRBJ2-1; 8 bases fit TRBD1. CDR3 sequence reads: CASSEVFRGQGNNEQFF. As DNA, the CDR3 is TGCGCCAGCAGCGAAGTCTTCAGGGGGCAAGGAAATAATGAGCAGTTCTTC.